This T cell receptor beta chain was obtained from a study of beta chain features in type 1 diabetes. Notes on the study in general: In the patient group, naive, central memory and Treg TCRB repertoires seemed more alike than in the healthy donor group. Type 1 diabetes patients had moderately but significantly shorter TCRB CDR3s in all four CD4+ subsets. Using cDNA template may skew counts toward highly expressing activated cells.

The authors reverse transcribed all of the isolated RNA, so sequencing captured expressed TCRB transcripts. Method: immunoSEQ multiplex PCR; TCRdb's copy keeps in-frame clones and lacks some. In the table there are fewer than 110,000 clones, 28% of which are singletons. CDR1 is SGHVS and CDR2 is FQNEAQ in the germline V gene. The CDR3 is 17 amino acids. Germline trimming cut 0 bases from V and 4 bases from J; bases unmatched to any gene: 4. Sorting gave populations that all exceeded 95% purity. Remarks on this clone: Its antigen remains unidentified.

The chain links TRBV7-8 to TRBJ2-3; TRBD2 aligns across 13 bases. The origin of this receptor is a woman aged 18-30 years with type 1 diabetes. The sequencing sample was made of central memory CD4+ T cells from blood. CDR3 loop: CASSLATSGRVPDTQYF. For the CDR3, the DNA is TGTGCCAGCAGCTTAGCAACTAGCGGGAGGGTCCCAGATACGCAGTATTTT.